Listed here are 5 T cell receptor beta chains from one sample, sequenced in a study of type 1 and type 2 diabetes patients. Genomic DNA was the PCR template. Multiplex PCR with 30 forward and 13 reverse primers amplified the TCR beta CDR3. TCRdb fed the multiplex PCR reads into MiXCR, producing one record per CDR3 protein. Seen here are approximately 260,000 distinct CDR3 sequences, more than 45% observed once, and the top ten hold roughly an eighth. Specimen: peripheral blood mononuclear cells (PBMCs). These receptors were obtained from a man between 18 and 29 years old with type 2 diabetes.

This clonotype was seen more than once but under ten times. The chain is built from TRBV4-2 and TRBJ2-1, with 7 bases fitting TRBD1. V dropped 7 bases and J dropped 6; count of bases not matched to a gene: 15. Germline-derived CDR1 and CDR2 are LGHNA and YNFKEQ. The CDR3 is 16 residues long. CDR3 DNA: TGTGCCAGCAACACATTGGGGGCAGGGGGAAGCAATGAGCAGTTCTTC. Translating it yields CASNTLGAGGSNEQFF.

V is TRBV14 and J is TRBJ2-7; D unclear. Trimming removed 4 bases from V and 7 bases from J, with 14 bases in between. The CDR3 extends over 13 amino acids. Germline assignment: CDR1 SGHDN and CDR2 FVKESK. CDR3 DNA sequence: TGTGCCAGCAGCCCCTTAAATGGTGGGGAGCAGTACTTC. Its translation: CASSPLNGGEQYF.

This clonotype occurred once. The chain joins TRBV19 to TRBJ2-1; 9 bases align to TRBD2. The CDR3 covers 18 residues. Looked up from germline, CDR1 is LNHDA and CDR2 is SQIVND (reference sequence). Trimming removed 3 bases from V and 9 bases from J; junction bases left unmatched: 18. CDR3 in DNA: TGTGCCAGTAGTATTTTGTTGCTGAGGGCGGGGGGGCAAATTGAGCAGTTCTTC. This translates into CASSILLLRAGGQIEQFF. Drawing the rest from reference TRBV19 and TRBJ2-1, the complete variable domain is DGGITQSPKYLFRKEGQNVTLSCEQNLNHDAMYWYRQDPGQGLRLIYYSQIVNDFQKGDIAEGYSVSREKKESFPLTVTSAQKNPTAFYLCASSILLLRAGGQIEQFFGPGTRLTVL.

This clonotype was detected only once. This chain links TRBV4-2 with TRBJ2-3; 7 bases match TRBD2. The CDR3 loop spans 16 amino acids. Germline CDR1 and CDR2: LGHNA and YNFKEQ. Unmatched junction bases numbered 10, after V lost 4 bases and J lost 3 bases. The CDR3 spells CASSRVAGSSTDTQYF. The DNA for the CDR3 is TGTGCCAGCAGCCGAGTAGCGGGTTCTAGTACAGATACGCAGTATTTT.

Remarks on this clonotype: Since no conserved phenylalanine or tryptophan closes the CDR3, a read error is the likely cause. The rearrangement joins TRBV2 to TRBJ2-3, with 7 bases lining up with TRBD2. Germline CDR1 reads SNHLY; CDR2 reads FYNNEI. This CDR3 contains 14 residues. The V gene end was trimmed by 2 bases and the J gene end by 6 bases; junction bases not matched to a gene: 5. CDR3 DNA sequence: TGTGCCAGCAGTGAACTGGGGGGGGGGGATACGCAGTATCTT. The encoded protein is CASSELGGGDTQYL.